Sequencing of this T cell receptor beta chain was carried out in a study of blood T cell repertoires in COVID-19. Study-level background: Donors in the United States, Italy and Spain gave samples during acute or convalescent COVID-19. T cells, B-cell-depleted T cells, or PBMCs provided the cDNA or gDNA that served as material.

The V gene's germline CDR1 is LGHNA and CDR2 YSLEER. The CDR3 has 15 amino acids. V lost 0 bases and J lost 6; bases outside the gene matches: 4. In the authors' methods: Researchers report that nucleated cell counts were estimated from reference gene primer amplification. TCRdb's table, derived via immunoSEQ multiplex PCR, lists solely in-frame clones and lacks some. Clone size and the V and J calls come from that table; the DNA yielded D and trimming. The sample yields around 100,000 clones, approximately 84% seen once. This clone has just one count. This clonotype was sampled from a man aged 35-49 years with active or convalescent COVID-19. This chain joins TRBV4-3 and TRBJ1-5; TRBD1 aligns across 8 bases. Input material: peripheral blood. The CDR3 DNA sequence: TGCGCCAGCAGCCAAGATTTGCAGGGGGCTCAGCCCCAGCATTTT. Its protein product is CASSQDLQGAQPQHF.